These 3 T cell receptor beta chains share one sample of origin, sequenced in a study of shared T cell receptors in the human thymus. TCRdb's table, derived via immunoSEQ multiplex PCR, lists solely in-frame clones and lacks some. The data hold over 450,000 clones, with approximately 78% observed a single time. This same sample was also taken into another study, of human thymus T cells.

Sequences were obtained from thymocytes. The source is a boy under two years old with a congenital heart defect.

This clone turned up a few times. The chain is built from TRBV6-1 and TRBJ1-2, with 7 bases aligning to TRBD1. CDR3 length: 15 amino acids. With V trimmed by 5 bases and J by 5 bases, 11 bases remained unmatched. The germline gives CDR1 MNHNS, CDR2 SASEGT. CDR3 in amino acids: CASSNTTGNPYGYTF. The CDR3 nucleotides read TGTGCCAGCAGTAACACGACAGGGAATCCATATGGCTACACCTTC.

The chain is built from TRBV12-5 and TRBJ1-2; D gene unclear. Germline loops: CDR1 LGHNT, CDR2 FRNRAP. CDR3 length equals 13 residues. Trimming cost V 1 base and J 8 bases, with 11 bases left between them. CDR3 region: CASGLAKAGGYTF. In DNA, the CDR3 is TGTGCTAGTGGTTTGGCGAAGGCGGGAGGCTACACCTTC. Variable domain in full (rest from reference TRBV12-5 and TRBJ1-2): DARVTQTPRHKVTEMGQEVTMRCQPILGHNTVFWYRQTMMQGLELLAYFRNRAPLDDSGMPKDRFSAEMPDATLATLKIQPSEPRDSAVYFCASGLAKAGGYTFGSGTRLTVV.

The chain combines TRBV4-2 with TRBJ2-7; 9 positions agree with TRBD2. This CDR3 contains 18 residues. V shed 1 base, J shed 3 bases, and the junction held 13 bases outside the gene matches. Germline V gene sequence: CDR1 LGHNA, CDR2 YNFKEQ. In DNA form, the CDR3 reads TGTGCCAGCAGCCAAGGGGGAATAGGACTAGCGCCCTGCTACGAGCAGTACTTC. Protein sequence: CASSQGGIGLAPCYEQYF.